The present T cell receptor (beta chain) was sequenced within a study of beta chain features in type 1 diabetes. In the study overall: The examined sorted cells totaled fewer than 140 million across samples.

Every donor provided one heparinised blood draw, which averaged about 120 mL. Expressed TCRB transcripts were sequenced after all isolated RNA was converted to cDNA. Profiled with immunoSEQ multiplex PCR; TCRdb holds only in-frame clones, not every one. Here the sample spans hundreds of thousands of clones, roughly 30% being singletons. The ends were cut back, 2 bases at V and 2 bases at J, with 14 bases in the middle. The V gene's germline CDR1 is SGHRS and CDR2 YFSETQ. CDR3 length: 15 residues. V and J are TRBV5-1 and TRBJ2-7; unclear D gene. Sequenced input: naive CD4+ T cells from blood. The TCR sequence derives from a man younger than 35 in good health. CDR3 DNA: TGCGCCAGCAGCTTTGGAGAAGGGCTGGCCTACGAGCAGTACTTC. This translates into CASSFGEGLAYEQYF.